A single sample gave rise to the 23 T cell receptor beta chains below, sequenced in a study of molecular identifiers for immune sequencing clone quantification. TCRdb recomputed calls from the PCR reads with MiXCR, one row per CDR3 protein. The sample contains roughly 630,000 distinct CDR3 sequences, approximately 24% of which appear only once. The sequenced sample consisted of naive CD8+ T cells from blood, with Jurkat cell RNA spiked in. The sample's subset: FACS-sorted CD8+CD4-CCR7+CD45RA+ naive T cells. All receptors come from a human donor in good health. Some libraries in this study had Jurkat cell RNA spiked in.

As to this clonotype: Just one base apart from a much larger clone, this may be a read error. The genes are TRBV20-1 and TRBJ2-7, with 9 bases identical to TRBD2. This CDR3 has 15 amino acids. The V gene's germline CDR1 is DFQATT and CDR2 SNEGSKA (reference sequence). The CDR3 DNA sequence: TGCGGTGCTAGAGATCCGCTAGCGGGAACCTACGAGCAGTACTTC. Amino acid sequence: CGARDPLAGTYEQYF.

The V call is TRBV5-4, the J call TRBJ2-7; maybe TRBD1 (6 bases). V was trimmed by 0 bases and J by 0 bases, leaving 10 bases between them. Germline loops: CDR1 SGHNT, CDR2 YYREEE (reference sequence). The CDR3 runs to 15 residues. CDR3 sequence reads: CASSLGWTASYEQYF. The CDR3 bases are TGTGCCAGCAGCTTGGGCTGGACAGCCTCCTACGAGCAGTACTTC.

V and J are TRBV4-2 and TRBJ2-7, with 11 bases that match TRBD2. The CDR3 runs 15 residues. Unmatched junction bases numbered 2, after V lost 2 bases and J lost 2 bases. Germline V gives CDR1 LGHNA, CDR2 YNFKEQ. CDR3 sequence: CASSQFSGRAYEQYF. The CDR3 region has the DNA TGTGCCAGCAGCCAATTTAGCGGGAGGGCCTACGAGCAGTACTTC.

V usage is TRBV3-1 and J usage is TRBJ2-3, with D perhaps matching TRBD1 or TRBD2 (5 bases each). V lost 1 base to trimming and J lost 0 bases, with 8 bases between them. The CDR3 is 15 residues long. CDR1 and CDR2 from the germline V gene are LGHDT and YNNKEL (reference sequence). This CDR3 is CASSQGWGSTDTQYF. The CDR3 nucleotides read TGTGCCAGCAGCCAAGGGTGGGGGAGCACAGATACGCAGTATTTT.

This clonotype showed up many times. This sequence joins TRBV7-2 and TRBJ1-3; D unresolved. Germline lookup yields CDR1 SGHTA and CDR2 FQGNSA. This CDR3 is 15 amino acids long. The V gene lost 2 bases and the J gene lost 0 bases, with 8 bases spanning the gap. CDR3 residues: CASSLWPSSGNTIYF. The CDR3 nucleotides read TGTGCCAGCAGCTTATGGCCATCCTCTGGAAACACCATATATTTT.

This clonotype was seen a few times. The chain combines TRBV24-1 with TRBJ2-7, with no clear D. CDR1 KGHDR and CDR2 SFDVKD come from the germline V gene. The CDR3 runs 14 residues. V was clipped by 2 bases and J by 5 bases, with 12 bases between them. CDR3 in amino acids: CATSDSSFGDEQYF. CDR3 DNA sequence: TGTGCCACCAGTGATTCCAGCTTTGGGGACGAGCAGTACTTC.

The chain combines TRBV7-9 with TRBJ2-7; TRBD1 matches 9 bases. CDR3 length: 12 residues. V lost 8 bases and J lost 6; bases outside the gene matches: 5. The germline V gene has CDR1 SEHNR and CDR2 FQNEAQ (reference sequence). CDR3 residues: CASRDRVSEQYF. DNA of the CDR3: TGTGCCAGCCGGGACAGGGTCTCCGAGCAGTACTTC.

Points on this clonotype: Being one base from a much bigger clone, this may be a read error. The V and J genes are TRBV28 and TRBJ2-5, with a tentative D call TRBD2 (6 bases). V lost 2 bases and J 7 bases, leaving 23 bases between the germline ends. Looked up from germline, CDR1 is MDHEN and CDR2 is SYDVKM. This CDR3 contains 17 residues. The CDR3 reads CASSLPYLGRGLGTQYF. CDR3 DNA: TGTGCCAGCAGTTTACCATACCTCGGCCGGGGGTTGGGGACCCAGTACTTC.

This clonotype has ten or more counts. The V call is TRBV12-3 or TRBV12-4, the J call TRBJ2-7; D is unresolved. V lost 4 bases, J lost 7 bases, and 8 bases lay in between. This CDR3 spans 11 amino acids. CDR3 DNA sequence: TGTGCCAGCAGTTCCTCTTGGGAGCAGTACTTC. Encoded protein: CASSSSWEQYF.

A remark on this clonotype: A read error may account for a junction end that differs from germline. The chain employs TRBV6-2 or TRBV6-3 and TRBJ1-3; D perhaps matches TRBD1 (5 bases). Germline CDR1 reads MNHEY; CDR2 reads SVGEGT. The CDR3 loop spans 16 amino acids. The CDR3 loop reads CASSYSGTDAGTTIYF. CDR3 nucleotide sequence: TGTGCCAGCAGTTACTCCGGGACGGACGCTGGAACCACCATATATTTT.

This clonotype was seen many times. The J gene is TRBJ1-2, the V gene TRBV29-1, with a tentative D call TRBD1 (6 bases). This CDR3 comprises 13 residues. Trimming removed 6 bases at V and 4 bases at J, with 15 bases between. Germline values: CDR1 SQVTM, CDR2 ANQGSEA. The CDR3 sequence is CSVPVPGVYGYTF. CDR3 nucleotide sequence: TGCAGCGTCCCCGTTCCAGGGGTCTATGGCTACACCTTC.

This clonotype has ten or more counts. The chain joins TRBV7-6 to TRBJ1-5, with TRBD1 matching over 8 bases. CDR3 size: 16 residues. CDR1 and CDR2 from the germline V gene are SGHVS and FNYEAQ. With 5 bases clipped from V and 0 bases from J, the junction kept 6 bases outside the gene matches. Written as DNA, the CDR3 is TGTGCCAGCAGCCCGGGACAGGCATATAGCAATCAGCCCCAGCATTTT. It specifies CASSPGQAYSNQPQHF. Combining the CDR3 with reference TRBV7-6 and TRBJ1-5 gives the whole variable domain GAGVSQSPRYKVTKRGQDVALRCDPISGHVSLYWYRQALGQGPEFLTYFNYEAQQDKSGLPNDRFSAERPEGSISTLTIQRTEQRDSAMYRCASSPGQAYSNQPQHFGDGTRLSIL.

The chain links TRBV19 to TRBJ2-2; D might be TRBD1 (5 bases). Germline loops: CDR1 LNHDA, CDR2 SQIVND (reference sequence). The CDR3 extends over 15 amino acids. V lost 2 bases and J 7 bases, leaving 14 bases between the germline ends. The CDR3 spells CASSIPGIGHGELFF. CDR3 in DNA: TGTGCCAGTAGTATACCTGGGATTGGACACGGGGAGCTGTTTTTT.

This clonotype was seen a handful of times. The V gene is TRBV19, the J gene TRBJ2-7, with D perhaps matching TRBD1 (5 bases). Trimming pared 1 base from V and 3 bases from J, leaving 13 bases between. There are 15 residues in the CDR3. CDR1 is LNHDA, CDR2 SQIVND, per germline (reference sequence). This chain's CDR3 is CASSIVQGGDYEQYF. Written as DNA, the CDR3 is TGTGCCAGTAGTATAGTTCAGGGTGGTGACTACGAGCAGTACTTC.

The chain carries TRBV14 and TRBJ2-1, with D possibly being TRBD2 (5 bases). V lost 5 bases and J lost 8, with 16 bases in between. This CDR3 contains 14 residues. Germline loops: CDR1 SGHDN, CDR2 FVKESK. The chain's CDR3 is CASSYFSLVDEQFF. The CDR3 nucleotides read TGTGCCAGCAGCTATTTCTCACTAGTCGATGAGCAGTTCTTC.

In this sample, this clonotype turned up a few times. V and J are TRBV7-6 and TRBJ2-7; D is unclear. The CDR3 loop spans 13 amino acids. The germline V gene has CDR1 SGHVS and CDR2 FNYEAQ. V was clipped by 0 bases and J by 6 bases, with 9 bases between them. As DNA, the CDR3 is TGTGCCAGCAGCTTAGCGGGAAAAGCCGAGCAGTACTTC. This sequence encodes CASSLAGKAEQYF. Together with reference TRBV7-6 and TRBJ2-7, the CDR3 gives the full variable domain: GAGVSQSPRYKVTKRGQDVALRCDPISGHVSLYWYRQALGQGPEFLTYFNYEAQQDKSGLPNDRFSAERPEGSISTLTIQRTEQRDSAMYRCASSLAGKAEQYFGPGTRLTVT.

This clonotype was observed a handful of times. A read error may account for a junction end that differs from germline. The V call is TRBV7-9, the J call TRBJ2-7; D perhaps matches TRBD2 (5 bases). From germline, CDR1 is SEHNR and CDR2 FQNEAQ (reference sequence). The CDR3 sequence is 12 residues long. The CDR3 DNA follows: TGTACCAGCAGCCCTGACTATTACGAGCAGTACTTC. The encoded protein is CTSSPDYYEQYF.

This clonotype appeared a single time. V gene TRBV20-1 combines with J gene TRBJ1-1; no definite D call. Per germline, CDR1 DFQATT and CDR2 SNEGSKA (reference sequence). With 2 bases removed from V and 3 bases from J, the gap between germline ends came to 7 bases. This CDR3 contains 12 residues. CDR3 sequence reads: CSARNRYTEAFF. CDR3 nucleotide sequence: TGCAGTGCTAGAAACAGATACACTGAAGCTTTCTTT.

The V call is TRBV11-2, the J call TRBJ2-7; TRBD1 matches 11 bases. V dropped 5 bases and J dropped 2; count of bases not matched to a gene: 14. Germline CDR1 is SGHAT and CDR2 is FQNNGV. The CDR3 loop spans 18 amino acids. The CDR3 loop reads CASSLQDRGLRTTYEQYF. The CDR3 DNA follows: TGTGCCAGCAGCCTCCAGGACAGGGGGCTCCGGACTACCTACGAGCAGTACTTC.

This clonotype was observed at least ten times. The rearrangement joins TRBV12-5 to TRBJ2-7; TRBD1 matches at 8 bases. The CDR3 contains 13 residues. Per the germline V gene, CDR1 is LGHNT and CDR2 is FRNRAP. The junction had 6 bases not matched to a gene; V was cut back by 7 bases and J by 4 bases. CDR3 region: CASAPDREYEQYF. In nucleotides, the CDR3 is TGTGCTAGTGCTCCGGACAGGGAATACGAGCAGTACTTC.

At least ten counts were recorded for this clonotype. The rearrangement links TRBV13 to TRBJ1-1, with TRBD1 matching 7 bases. The J segment lost 5 bases and the V segment lost 5 bases, leaving 11 bases of the junction unmatched. Germline values: CDR1 PRHDT, CDR2 FYEKMQ (reference sequence). This CDR3 spans 15 amino acids. Here the CDR3 DNA reads TGTGCCAGCAGCCCTCGTGCTAGGGGGCCTACTGAAGCTTTCTTT. As protein: CASSPRARGPTEAFF.

This clonotype was counted a few times. The chain is built from TRBV9 and TRBJ2-7, with D maybe TRBD2 (5 bases). The germline CDR1 and CDR2 sequences are SGDLS and YYNGEE. The CDR3 spans 16 residues. V lost 4 bases and J lost 0, with 17 bases in between. This chain's CDR3 is CASSPDGDPRSYEQYF. In DNA form, the CDR3 reads TGTGCCAGCAGCCCGGACGGGGATCCCCGCTCCTACGAGCAGTACTTC.

This chain connects TRBV12-3 or TRBV12-4 to TRBJ1-6, with a tentative D call TRBD1 (5 bases). Trimming removed 3 bases from V and 9 bases from J, with 15 bases in between. This CDR3 is 15 amino acids long. As DNA, the CDR3 is TGTGCCAGCAGTTTGATTGGGACGCCCGCTTCACCCCTCCACTTT. As protein: CASSLIGTPASPLHF.